This TCR beta chain emerged from a study of HIV-infected patients and healthy controls. A word on this clonotype: Its target is unknown.

Study-wide results and caveats: Significantly higher mean Gini indices appeared in HIV-infected repertoires, possibly reflecting oligoclonality. HIV+ repertoires were severely depleted of MAIT alpha-chain CDR3s, unlike healthy controls.

Alpha and beta constant-region primers primed reverse transcription of around 500 ng RNA. Using multiplexing indices, alpha and beta chain libraries were generated apart by chain-specific third strand synthesis. Using its own MiXCR run on the 5' RACE reads, TCRdb lists one record per CDR3 protein. The sample contains 10,000 or so distinct CDR3 sequences, 8% of which appear only once. No cell fractionation was done, so the repertoire covers all unsorted peripheral blood T cells. Material: blood. This TCR was sampled from an adult in good health.

CDR3 sequence reads: CASSYRGGLDEQYF. DNA for the CDR3: TGCGCCAGCAGCTACCGCGGGGGGCTCGACGAGCAGTACTTC. The V and J genes are TRBV5-1 and TRBJ2-7, with 8 nucleotides matching TRBD2. The junction had 7 bases not matched to a gene; V was cut back by 3 bases and J by 5 bases. CDR1 is SGHRS, CDR2 YFSETQ, per germline. The length of the CDR3 is 14 residues.